A single sample is the source of the 17 T cell receptor beta chains below, sequenced in a study of blood T cells in healthy people across ages. Using a J-beta primer mix together with a sample-barcoded 5' primer, a second PCR was run for 7 to 11 cycles. TCRdb re-called the 5' RACE reads through MiXCR, storing one row per CDR3 protein. The sample lists approximately 830,000 distinct CDR3 sequences; 60% to 80% were seen once. Sequencing was carried out using blood. The receptors come from a young man in good health.

This clonotype has only a few counts. V gene TRBV6-2 or TRBV6-3 combines with J gene TRBJ2-7; D possibly corresponds to TRBD1 (6 bases). Trimming took 6 bases from V and 2 from J, leaving 17 bases between them. Germline V gene data show CDR1 as MNHEY and CDR2 as SVGEGT. This CDR3 region has 15 residues. The CDR3 spells CASRNNRENPYEQYF. The CDR3 coding sequence is TGTGCCAGCAGGAATAACAGGGAGAATCCCTACGAGCAGTACTTC.

The CDR3 nucleotides read TGCGCCAGCAGCCCCCAGGGGGTAGCGGGGGCTTACAATGAGCAGTTCTTC. It specifies CASSPQGVAGAYNEQFF. The chain combines TRBV4-3 with TRBJ2-1, with 9 nucleotides matching TRBD2. The V gene end was trimmed by 4 bases and the J gene end by 4 bases; junction bases not matched to a gene: 11. The CDR3 is 17 residues long. Germline CDR1 LGHNA, CDR2 YSLEER.

With regard to this clonotype: One end of the junction varies from germline; a read error may be responsible. The gene calls are TRBV7-2 and TRBJ2-3; D might be TRBD2 (5 bases). Per germline, CDR1 SGHTA and CDR2 FQGNSA. The CDR3 totals 16 residues. The CDR3 here is CAGSLNSGASTDTQYF. Here the CDR3 DNA reads TGTGCCGGCAGCTTAAACAGCGGAGCTAGCACAGATACGCAGTATTTT. The whole variable domain, filled in from reference TRBV7-2 and TRBJ2-3, reads GAGVSQSPSNKVTEKGKDVELRCDPISGHTALYWYRQSLGQGLEFLIYFQGNSAPDKSGLPSDRFSAERTGGSVSTLTIQRTQQEDSAVYLCAGSLNSGASTDTQYFGPGTRLTVL.

This clonotype showed up just a few times. This CDR3 is CASRLAPSYEQYF. CDR3 nucleotide sequence: TGTGCCAGCAGACTAGCGCCGTCCTACGAGCAGTACTTC. V gene TRBV6-5 combines with J gene TRBJ2-7; TRBD2 aligns across 7 bases. Germline V gene data show CDR1 as MNHEY and CDR2 as SVGAGI. V lost 6 bases to trimming and J lost 1 base; unmatched junction nucleotides: 3. The CDR3 totals 13 residues.

V gene TRBV7-3 combines with J gene TRBJ2-1; TRBD2 matches at 7 bases. From germline, CDR1 is SGHTA and CDR2 FQGTGA. The CDR3 is 19 residues long. The V and J ends lost 1 base and 0 bases, in that order; junction bases with no gene match: 12. Here the CDR3 reads CASSLRGGTQRYSYNEQFF. The DNA of the CDR3 is TGTGCCAGCAGCTTAAGGGGGGGGACGCAGCGCTACTCCTACAATGAGCAGTTCTTC.

The chain carries TRBV6-5 and TRBJ2-7, with 8 bases that match TRBD2. The DNA end is more similar to TRBJ2-5, so the J call may be wrong. The germline CDR1 and CDR2 sequences are MNHEY and SVGAGI. The CDR3 length is 15 residues. The CDR3 sequence is CASKPGLVTPETQYF. DNA of the CDR3: TGTGCCAGCAAACCGGGACTAGTGACTCCGGAGACCCAGTACTTC.

The chain has TRBV6-2 or TRBV6-3 and TRBJ2-1; 11 bases fit TRBD2. With 6 bases clipped from V and 4 bases from J, the junction kept 2 bases outside the gene matches. This CDR3 region has 14 residues. The germline CDR1 and CDR2 sequences are MNHEY and SVGEGT. In DNA, the CDR3 is TGTGCCAGCAGGGCTAGCGGGGGGTACAATGAGCAGTTCTTC. Amino acids: CASRASGGYNEQFF.

As regards this clonotype: The junction shows a germline mismatch at one end, possibly a read error. The chain is built from TRBV30 and TRBJ2-2; D perhaps matches TRBD2 (6 bases). CDR1 and CDR2 from the germline V gene are GTSNPN and SVGIG (reference sequence). The CDR3 spans 15 residues. Written as DNA, the CDR3 is TGTGCCTGGCTACTCACCGGGGGAGGTACCGGGGAGCCGTTTTTT. Translating gives CAWLLTGGGTGEPFF.

This clonotype was counted a few times. The rearrangement links TRBV29-1 to TRBJ2-6, with TRBD1 as a possible D gene (5 bases). Trimming stripped 3 bases from V and 4 bases from J, with 7 bases between. The CDR3 length is 13 residues. The germline V gene has CDR1 SQVTM and CDR2 ANQGSEA. The chain's CDR3 is CSVDRAGANVLTF. DNA for the CDR3: TGCAGCGTTGACAGGGCCGGGGCCAACGTCCTGACTTTC.

This clonotype was seen just once. V gene TRBV7-2 combines with J gene TRBJ2-5, with D possibly matching TRBD2 (5 bases). This CDR3 contains 16 residues. Trimming removed 4 bases from V and 5 bases from J, with 20 bases in between. The V gene's germline CDR1 is SGHTA and CDR2 FQGNSA. The CDR3 loop reads CASSYSVNLDSETQYF. CDR3 DNA: TGTGCCAGCAGCTACAGCGTGAATCTGGACTCCGAGACCCAGTACTTC.

The chain recombines TRBV12-3 or TRBV12-4 with TRBJ1-5; 7 bases are shared with TRBD1. The V gene end was trimmed by 5 bases and the J gene end by 2 bases; junction bases not matched to a gene: 6. The CDR3 covers 15 residues. CDR3 sequence: CASSPQGVGNQPQHF. The CDR3 coding sequence is TGTGCCAGCAGTCCTCAGGGGGTTGGCAATCAGCCCCAGCATTTT.

This clonotype has at least ten counts. Sequence at one end of the junction differs from germline and may be a read error. V is TRBV4-3 and J is TRBJ2-7, with 12 bases matching TRBD2. The CDR3 is 14 residues long. Germline V gives CDR1 LGHNA, CDR2 YSLEER. The CDR3 nucleotides read TGTGCCAGCAGCCAGGGACTAGCGGGTTACGAGCAGTACTTC. Translating gives CASSQGLAGYEQYF.

This clonotype was seen a handful of times. This chain joins TRBV28 and TRBJ1-2; D not certain. V was cut by 3 bases and J by 8 bases, with 10 bases left in between. Germline V lookup: CDR1 MDHEN, CDR2 SYDVKM. The CDR3 is 12 amino acids. CDR3: CASSLPADGYTF. In nucleotides, the CDR3 is TGTGCCAGCAGTTTGCCCGCCGACGGCTACACCTTC.

The rearrangement joins TRBV4-2 to TRBJ2-3; D remains unclear. From germline, CDR1 is LGHNA and CDR2 YNFKEQ. Trimming took off 4 bases at V and 4 bases at J, with 18 bases between the two ends. The CDR3 spans 16 residues. CDR3 in amino acids: CASSRTPRVQADTQYF. CDR3 in DNA: TGTGCCAGCAGCCGCACCCCCAGAGTCCAGGCAGATACGCAGTATTTT.

V and J are TRBV12-3 or TRBV12-4 and TRBJ1-5, with a possible D match to TRBD1 (6 bases). CDR3 size: 16 residues. Trimming removed 6 bases at V and 2 bases at J, with 17 bases between. The chain's CDR3 is CASRSGQPGGNQPQHF. The CDR3 DNA is TGTGCCAGCAGGTCAGGACAGCCTGGGGGCAATCAGCCCCAGCATTTT.

This sequence joins TRBV6-2 or TRBV6-3 and TRBJ2-3; tentative D call: TRBD2 (6 bases). Per germline, CDR1 MNHEY and CDR2 SVGEGT. The CDR3 spans 15 residues. The germline V and J ends were trimmed by 4 bases and 1 base, with 12 bases remaining between them. The CDR3 DNA sequence: TGTGCCAGCAGTTTAGCGGCGATACGCACAGATACGCAGTATTTT. Its protein is CASSLAAIRTDTQYF.

The chain employs TRBV20-1 and TRBJ2-2; D perhaps matches TRBD2 (7 bases). The V end was cut by 5 bases, the J end by 2 bases, with 15 bases between. CDR3 length equals 15 residues. CDR1 is DFQATT, CDR2 SNEGSKA, per germline (reference sequence). CDR3 residues: CSAPLGGLNTGELFF. CDR3 DNA: TGCAGTGCTCCCCTCGGGGGGCTTAACACCGGGGAGCTGTTTTTT.